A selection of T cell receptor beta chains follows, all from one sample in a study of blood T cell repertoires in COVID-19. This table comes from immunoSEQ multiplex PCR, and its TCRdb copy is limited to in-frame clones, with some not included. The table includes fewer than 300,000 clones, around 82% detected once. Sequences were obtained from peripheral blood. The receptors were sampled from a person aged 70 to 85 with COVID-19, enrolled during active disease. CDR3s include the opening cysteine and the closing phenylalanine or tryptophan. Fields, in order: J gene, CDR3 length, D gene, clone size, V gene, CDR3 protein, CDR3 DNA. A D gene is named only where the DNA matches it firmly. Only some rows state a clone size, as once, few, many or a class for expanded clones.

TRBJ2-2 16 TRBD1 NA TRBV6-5 CASSYGRQGVTGELFF TGTGCCAGCAGTTACGGGCGACAGGGGGTCACCGGGGAGCTGTTTTTT
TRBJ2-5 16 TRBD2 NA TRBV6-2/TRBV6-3 CASSLSISGGAWTQYF TGTGCCAGCAGCCTATCTATTAGCGGGGGGGCGTGGACCCAGTACTTC
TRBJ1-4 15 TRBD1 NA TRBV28 CASSSWTRGREKLFF TGTGCCAGCAGTTCCTGGACAAGGGGGCGTGAAAAACTGTTTTTT
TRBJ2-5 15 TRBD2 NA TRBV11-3 CASSLGGTYQETQYF TGTGCCAGCAGCTTGGGAGGGACGTACCAAGAGACCCAGTACTTC
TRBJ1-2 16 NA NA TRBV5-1 CASSLANPQGWGGYTF TGCGCCAGCAGCTTGGCCAATCCACAGGGCTGGGGTGGCTACACCTTC
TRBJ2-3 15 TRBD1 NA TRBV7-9 CASSLAGQGTDTQYF TGTGCCAGCAGCTTAGCTGGACAGGGCACAGATACGCAGTATTTT
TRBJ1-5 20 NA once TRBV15 CATSRDGHMGMGASDQPQHF TGTGCCACCAGCAGAGATGGTCATATGGGTATGGGGGCTAGTGATCAGCCCCAGCATTTT
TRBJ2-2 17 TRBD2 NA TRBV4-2 CASSQDAGGPNTGELFF TGTGCCAGCAGCCAAGATGCGGGAGGACCGAACACCGGGGAGCTGTTTTTT
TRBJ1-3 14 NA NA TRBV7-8 CASSRQGSGNTIYF TGTGCCAGCAGCCGCCAGGGCTCTGGAAACACCATATATTTT
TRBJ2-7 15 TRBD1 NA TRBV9 CASSVGGQGAYEQYF TGTGCCAGCAGCGTAGGGGGACAGGGAGCCTACGAGCAGTACTTC
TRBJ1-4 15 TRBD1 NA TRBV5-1 CASSVRTGNNEKLFF TGCGCCAGCAGCGTTCGGACAGGGAATAATGAAAAACTGTTTTTT
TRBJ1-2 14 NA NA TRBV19 CASSISRAKGGYTF TGTGCCAGTAGTATCAGCAGGGCCAAGGGTGGCTACACCTTC
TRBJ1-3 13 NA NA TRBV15 CATSRDGGYTIYF TGTGCCACCAGCAGAGACGGGGGATACACCATATATTTT
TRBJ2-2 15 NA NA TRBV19 CASSIARVGTGELFF TGTGCCAGTAGTATAGCCCGGGTGGGCACCGGGGAGCTGTTTTTT
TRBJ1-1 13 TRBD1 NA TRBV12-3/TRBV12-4 CASSRDRGTEAFF TGTGCCAGCAGTAGGGACAGGGGCACTGAAGCTTTCTTT
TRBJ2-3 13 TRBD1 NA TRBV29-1 CSVGGQSTDTQYF TGCAGCGTTGGGGGACAGAGCACAGATACGCAGTATTTT
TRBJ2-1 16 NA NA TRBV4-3 CASSQLGRGLGNEQFF TGCGCCAGCAGCCAATTGGGGCGGGGACTTGGCAATGAGCAGTTCTTC
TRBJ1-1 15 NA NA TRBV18 CASSPRGRADTEAFF TGTGCCAGCTCACCACGCGGGCGGGCGGACACTGAAGCTTTCTTT
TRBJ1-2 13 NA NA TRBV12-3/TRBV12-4 CASTKTGSYGYTF TGTGCCAGCACAAAAACGGGGTCCTATGGCTACACCTTC
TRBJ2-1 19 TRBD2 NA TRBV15 CATSRDRGRGRASDDEQFF TGTGCCACCAGCAGAGATCGGGGACGCGGGAGGGCCTCTGACGATGAGCAGTTCTTC
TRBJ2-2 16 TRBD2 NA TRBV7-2 CASTQLAHTNTGELFF TGTGCCAGCACACAACTAGCGCATACGAACACCGGGGAGCTGTTTTTT
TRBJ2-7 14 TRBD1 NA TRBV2 CASSPRTGGDEQYF TGTGCCAGCAGTCCTAGGACAGGGGGCGACGAGCAGTACTTC
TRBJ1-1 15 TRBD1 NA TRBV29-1 CSVEDRVTSTGVAFF TGCAGCGTTGAAGATAGGGTGACGTCGACAGGGGTAGCTTTCTTT
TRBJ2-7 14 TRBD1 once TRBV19 CASSRTGSSYEQYF TGTGCCAGTAGTAGGACAGGTTCAAGTTACGAGCAGTACTTC
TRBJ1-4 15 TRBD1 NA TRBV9 CASSVVGQGDEKLFF TGTGCCAGCAGCGTAGTGGGACAGGGGGATGAAAAACTGTTTTTT
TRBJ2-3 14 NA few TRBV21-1 CASTGLAASDTQYF TGTGCCAGCACCGGACTAGCGGCGTCAGATACGCAGTATTTT
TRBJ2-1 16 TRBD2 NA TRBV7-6 CASSSQTSGVYNEQFF TGTGCCAGCAGCTCCCAGACTAGCGGGGTCTACAATGAGCAGTTCTTC
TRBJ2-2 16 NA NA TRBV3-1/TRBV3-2 CASSQGPGLINGELFF TGTGCCAGCAGCCAAGGTCCGGGACTCATAAACGGGGAGCTGTTTTTT
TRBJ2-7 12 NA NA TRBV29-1 CSAGERSYEQYF TGCAGCGCTGGGGAGCGCTCCTACGAGCAGTACTTC
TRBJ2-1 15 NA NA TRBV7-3 CASSLMATHLNEQFF TGTGCCAGCAGCTTAATGGCGACTCACCTCAATGAGCAGTTCTTC
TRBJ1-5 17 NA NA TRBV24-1 CATSDASGDFSNQPQHF TGTGCCACCAGTGACGCCTCGGGGGACTTTAGCAATCAGCCCCAGCATTTT
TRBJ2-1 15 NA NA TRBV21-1 CASSGRGTSCNEQFF TGTGCCAGCAGCGGGAGGGGGACTAGCTGCAATGAGCAGTTCTTC
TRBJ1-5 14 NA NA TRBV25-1 CASSHGRVGGPQHF TGTGCCAGCAGCCATGGGCGGGTTGGTGGGCCCCAGCATTTT
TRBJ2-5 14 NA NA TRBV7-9 CASMAGANQETQYF TGTGCCAGCATGGCGGGGGCCAACCAAGAGACCCAGTACTTC
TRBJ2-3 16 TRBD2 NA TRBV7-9 CASSKQRGGGTDTQYF TGTGCCAGCAGTAAACAGCGGGGGGGCGGCACAGATACGCAGTATTTT
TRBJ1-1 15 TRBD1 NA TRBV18 CASSLSGTGNTEAFF TGTGCCAGCTCACTGTCCGGGACAGGGAACACTGAAGCTTTCTTT
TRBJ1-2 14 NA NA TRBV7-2 CASSKGDRYYGYTF TGTGCCAGCAGCAAAGGCGACAGATACTATGGCTACACCTTC
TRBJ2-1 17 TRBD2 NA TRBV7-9 CASGNIITTSEGNEQFF TGTGCCAGCGGAAATATAATCACGACTAGCGAGGGCAATGAGCAGTTCTTC
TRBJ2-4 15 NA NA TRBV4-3 CASSQDVAGKNIQYF TGCGCCAGCAGCCAAGATGTGGCAGGGAAAAACATTCAGTACTTC
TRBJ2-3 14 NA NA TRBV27 CASSFFSGTDTQYF TGTGCCAGCAGTTTCTTCTCTGGCACAGATACGCAGTATTTT
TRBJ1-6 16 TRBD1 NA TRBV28 CASRERDSSYNSPLHF TGTGCCAGCAGAGAACGGGACAGCTCCTATAATTCACCCCTCCACTTT
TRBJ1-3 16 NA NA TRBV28 CASSSKTGISGNTIYF TGTGCCAGCAGTTCGAAGACGGGGATATCTGGAAACACCATATATTTT
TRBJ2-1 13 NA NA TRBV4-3 CASSRTVAPEQFF TGCGCCAGCAGCCGGACAGTAGCGCCTGAGCAGTTCTTC
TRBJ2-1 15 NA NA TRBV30 CAWNDGESSYNEQFF TGTGCCTGGAATGACGGGGAGAGCTCCTACAATGAGCAGTTCTTC
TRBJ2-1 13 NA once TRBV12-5 CASGLWGENEQFF TGTGCTAGTGGTTTGTGGGGAGAGAATGAGCAGTTCTTC
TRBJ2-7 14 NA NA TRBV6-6 CASSLSRLTYEQYF TGTGCCAGCAGTTTGTCTCGGTTGACCTACGAGCAGTACTTC
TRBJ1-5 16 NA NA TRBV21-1 CASSRSCIPRSQPQHF TGTGCCAGCAGCCGCTCCTGTATCCCACGGAGTCAGCCCCAGCATTTT
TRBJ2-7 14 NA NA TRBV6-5 CASSLDGLSYEQYF TGTGCCAGCAGTTTGGATGGACTGTCCTACGAGCAGTACTTC
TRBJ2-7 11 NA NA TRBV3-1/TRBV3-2 CASSPRREQYF TGTGCCAGCAGTCCACGTAGAGAGCAGTACTTC
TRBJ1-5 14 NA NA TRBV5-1 CASRRGVTNQPQHF TGCGCCAGCAGACGGGGGGTCACTAATCAGCCCCAGCATTTT
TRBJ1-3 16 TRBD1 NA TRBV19 CASSIGDRGLGVTIYF TGTGCCAGTAGTATCGGAGACAGGGGGCTTGGTGTGACCATATATTTT
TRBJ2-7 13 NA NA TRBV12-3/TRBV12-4 CASVPVPGVEQYF TGTGCCAGCGTACCCGTTCCCGGAGTAGAGCAGTACTTC
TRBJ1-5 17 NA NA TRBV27 CASSLNWGLGSDRPQHF TGTGCCAGCAGTTTAAATTGGGGTTTAGGTAGCGATCGGCCCCAGCATTTT
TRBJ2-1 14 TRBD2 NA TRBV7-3 CASSPGLARNEQFF TGTGCCAGCAGCCCGGGACTAGCGCGCAATGAGCAGTTCTTC
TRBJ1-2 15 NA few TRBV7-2 CASSYPGRGIHGYTF TGTGCCAGCAGCTATCCCGGACGGGGGATTCATGGCTACACCTTC